These T cell receptor beta chains were read from a single sample in a study of cytomegalovirus exposure and HLA in healthy donors. TCRdb's table, derived via immunoSEQ multiplex PCR, lists solely in-frame clones and lacks some. In the table there are some 140,000 clones, under 85% of which are singletons. The sequenced sample consisted of PBMCs. Source of these receptors: a man aged 18 to 30 in good health and CMV-seronegative. CDR3s include the opening cysteine and the closing phenylalanine or tryptophan.

cdr3_aa j_call v_call
CASSLAEDRAFLLAGEQFF TRBJ2-1 TRBV5-6
CASSASSGNTIYF TRBJ1-3 TRBV25-1
CASSAFPGTELYEQYF TRBJ2-7 TRBV27
CAGKRLDYEQYF NA TRBV2
CSARGFEVNTEAFF TRBJ1-1 TRBV29-1
CASSLVGLSGNTEAFF TRBJ1-1 TRBV7-8
CASSQETSGGARDTQYF TRBJ2-3 TRBV4-3
CASSPRQKETQYF TRBJ2-5 TRBV18
CASSPSAVLPYPEAFF TRBJ1-1 TRBV18
CASSLREGGYTF TRBJ1-2 TRBV7-8
CASSLYGNQPQHF TRBJ1-5 TRBV7-8
CASSFSTGGYTF TRBJ1-2 TRBV9
CASSLRQPDVLNTEAFF TRBJ1-1 TRBV7-6
CASSSLGLSYEQYF TRBJ2-7 TRBV5-5
CATSSGSRANTEAFF TRBJ1-1 TRBV15
CASSTGGGYTF TRBJ1-2 TRBV25-1
CASSYSASAKNIQYF TRBJ2-4 TRBV6-5